The rows below give T cell receptor beta chains drawn from one sample of a study of T-cell memory formation after mild COVID-19. TCRdb processed the 5' RACE reads anew with MiXCR; each CDR3 protein has one entry. This table has about 400,000 distinct CDR3 sequences, around a quarter appearing once. The sequenced sample consisted of PBMCs or a T cell subset sorted from them (not recorded which). Receptors originate from an adult woman who had mild COVID-19 (a few samples of this study predate the infection). Cell type and time point are not known. The CDR3 runs from the conserved cysteine through the conserved F or W. D genes are given only for firm matches. Some rows mark clone size as missing; the rest say once, few, many or name a class of expanded clone.

few | TRBD2 | 12 | TRBJ2-7 | TRBV25-1 | CASSPSGIEQYF | TGTGCCAGCAGTCCCAGCGGGATCGAGCAGTACTTC
. | . | 14 | TRBJ2-7 | TRBV7-6 | CAISQPTAGAEQYF | TGTGCCATCAGCCAACCGACGGCAGGGGCCGAGCAGTACTTC
. | . | 15 | TRBJ1-2 | TRBV6-5 | CASSSLSGAFGGYTF | TGTGCCAGCAGTTCCCTATCGGGGGCGTTCGGTGGCTACACCTTC
. | . | 11 | TRBJ1-1 | TRBV29-1 | CSLVWGTEAFF | TGCAGCCTGGTGTGGGGCACTGAAGCTTTCTTT
few | . | 14 | TRBJ2-2 | TRBV12-3/TRBV12-4 | CASKGEANTGELFF | TGTGCCAGCAAGGGGGAGGCGAACACCGGGGAGCTGTTTTTT
few | . | 13 | TRBJ2-1 | TRBV4-1 | CASSQDPPDEQFF | TGCGCCAGCAGCCAAGATCCCCCTGATGAGCAGTTCTTC
. | . | 16 | TRBJ2-3 | TRBV11-2 | CASSSIKEVRRDTQYF | TGTGCCAGCAGCTCAATAAAAGAAGTGCGAAGAGATACGCAGTATTTT
few | TRBD1 | 14 | TRBJ1-2 | TRBV18 | CASSPGQDYYGYTF | TGTGCCAGCTCTCCGGGACAGGACTACTATGGCTACACCTTC
. | TRBD2 | 13 | TRBJ2-1 | TRBV7-9 | CASQASGYNEQFF | TGTGCCAGCCAGGCTAGCGGTTACAATGAGCAGTTCTTC
few | . | 13 | TRBJ2-7 | TRBV11-2 | CASRGERDYEQYF | TGTGCCAGCAGGGGGGAGAGGGACTACGAGCAGTACTTC
. | TRBD1 | 16 | TRBJ2-3 | TRBV25-1 | CASSGYQGARTDTQYF | TGTGCCAGCAGTGGATACCAGGGGGCGAGGACAGATACGCAGTATTTT
. | . | 14 | TRBJ2-1 | TRBV4-2 | CASSQVTLNNEQFF | TGTGCCAGCAGCCAAGTAACCTTGAACAATGAGCAGTTCTTC
. | TRBD1 | 15 | TRBJ1-1 | TRBV7-9 | CASSGTGGKGTEAFF | TGTGCCAGCAGCGGGACAGGGGGCAAGGGCACTGAAGCTTTCTTT
. | TRBD2 | 16 | TRBJ2-2 | TRBV4-3 | CASSRASGTYTGELFF | TGCGCCAGCAGCCGAGCTAGCGGGACATACACCGGGGAGCTGTTTTTT
. | TRBD1 | 15 | TRBJ1-1 | TRBV3-1 | CASSPSTGIKTEAFF | TGTGCCAGCAGCCCCTCGACAGGGATTAAAACTGAAGCTTTCTTT
few | TRBD1 | 13 | TRBJ2-7 | TRBV6-1 | CASRGQGAYEQYF | TGTGCCAGCAGGGGACAGGGCGCCTACGAGCAGTACTTC
once | TRBD2 | 14 | TRBJ2-1 | TRBV30 | CAWSTMGGLNEQFF | TGTGCCTGGAGTACCATGGGGGGGTTGAATGAGCAGTTCTTC
. | . | 16 | TRBJ1-1 | TRBV10-3 | CAIRPTPDRPNTEAFF | TGTGCCATCAGACCTACCCCTGACAGGCCGAACACTGAAGCTTTCTTT
. | . | 12 | TRBJ1-1 | TRBV5-6 | CASSLPGWEAFF | TGTGCCAGCAGCTTGCCGGGGTGGGAAGCTTTCTTT
few | TRBD1 | 15 | TRBJ1-4 | TRBV5-4 | CASSIWTGGDEKLFF | TGTGCCAGCAGCATATGGACAGGGGGGGATGAAAAACTGTTTTTT
. | . | 14 | TRBJ2-5 | TRBV29-1 | CSVEDRGTEETQYF | TGCAGCGTTGAAGATCGGGGGACAGAAGAGACCCAGTACTTC
. | . | 14 | TRBJ1-2 | TRBV20-1 | CSASRAGSLYGYTF | TGCAGTGCTAGTCGGGCAGGCAGTCTCTATGGCTACACCTTC
few | TRBD2 | 15 | TRBJ2-5 | TRBV10-3 | CAIRSSGADQETQYF | TGTGCCATCAGGAGTAGCGGGGCCGACCAAGAGACCCAGTACTTC
. | . | 13 | TRBJ2-1 | TRBV7-7 | CASSLSPDDEQFF | TGTGCCAGCAGCTTATCTCCCGACGATGAGCAGTTCTTC
. | . | 14 | TRBJ1-1 | TRBV12-3/TRBV12-4 | CASSLRQTNTEAFF | TGTGCCAGCAGTTTACGGCAGACCAACACTGAAGCTTTCTTT
few | . | 13 | TRBJ2-7 | TRBV19 | CASSIRTANEQYF | TGTGCCAGTTCTATCAGGACAGCCAACGAGCAGTACTTC
many | . | 15 | TRBJ2-3 | TRBV5-1 | CASSLIGQSTDTQYF | TGCGCCAGCAGCTTAATCGGCCAAAGCACAGATACGCAGTATTTT
. | TRBD1 | 16 | TRBJ1-2 | TRBV5-1 | CASSSNPGQENYGYTF | TGCGCCAGCAGCTCGAACCCGGGACAGGAGAACTATGGCTACACCTTC
. | . | 14 | TRBJ2-1 | TRBV28 | CASTPLGTSNEQFF | TGTGCCAGCACCCCCCTGGGGACCTCCAATGAGCAGTTCTTC
few | TRBD2 | 15 | TRBJ2-2 | TRBV4-1 | CASSQDGGLTGELFF | TGCGCCAGCAGCCAAGACGGGGGGTTGACCGGGGAGCTGTTTTTT
few | . | 15 | TRBJ2-7 | TRBV10-3 | CAISGQGLGSYEQYF | TGTGCCATCAGTGGTCAGGGTTTAGGCTCCTACGAGCAGTACTTC
. | . | 15 | TRBJ1-1 | TRBV9 | CASSVAGPGGTEAFF | TGTGCCAGCAGCGTAGCAGGCCCAGGTGGCACTGAAGCTTTCTTT
few | . | 13 | TRBJ1-5 | TRBV20-1 | CSASEDSNQPQHF | TGCAGTGCTAGCGAGGACAGCAATCAGCCCCAGCATTTT
. | . | 16 | TRBJ2-3 | TRBV18 | CASSPPEGVYTDTQYF | TGTGCCAGCTCACCACCGGAGGGGGTTTACACAGATACGCAGTATTTT
. | TRBD2 | 10 | TRBJ2-1 | TRBV20-1 | CSAGLASLFF | TGCAGTGCGGGACTAGCGAGCCTGTTCTTC
. | . | 16 | TRBJ1-1 | TRBV4-1 | CASSPAGGGMNTEAFF | TGCGCCAGCAGTCCTGCGGGAGGGGGAATGAACACTGAAGCTTTCTTT
. | TRBD2 | 14 | TRBJ2-7 | TRBV7-6 | CASSSGGPPYEQYF | TGTGCCAGCAGCTCGGGAGGACCTCCTTACGAGCAGTACTTC